One sample yielded the 32 T cell receptor beta chains listed below, sequenced in a study of blood T cell repertoires in COVID-19. Method: immunoSEQ multiplex PCR; TCRdb's copy keeps in-frame clones and lacks some. This sample yields about 250,000 clones, of which 86% are seen a single time; under 2% belongs to the top ten. Sequencing was done on a sample of peripheral blood. Receptors originate from an older woman who had recovered from COVID-19.

The chain couples TRBV7-2 to TRBJ2-1; D remains unclear. The CDR3 spans 11 residues. Germline CDR1 reads SGHTA; CDR2 reads FQGNSA. V lost 2 bases and J 10 bases, leaving 6 bases between the germline ends. This chain's CDR3 is CASSLIQEQFF. CDR3 coding DNA: TGTGCCAGCAGCTTAATCCAGGAGCAGTTCTTC. The variable domain in full, with the rest retrieved from reference TRBV7-2 and TRBJ2-1, is GAGVSQSPSNKVTEKGKDVELRCDPISGHTALYWYRQSLGQGLEFLIYFQGNSAPDKSGLPSDRFSAERTGGSVSTLTIQRTQQEDSAVYLCASSLIQEQFFGPGTRLTVL.

J is TRBJ2-7 and V is TRBV7-2; 12 bases line up with TRBD2. Per germline, CDR1 SGHTA and CDR2 FQGNSA. Trimming removed 5 bases from V and 2 bases from J; junction bases left unmatched: 4. The CDR3 is 15 amino acids. The CDR3 loop is CASSTASGGAYEQYF. For the CDR3, the DNA is TGTGCCAGCAGCACCGCTAGCGGGGGGGCCTACGAGCAGTACTTC.

For the CDR3, the DNA is TGCGCCAGCAGCTTGGTGGCGGGGCACTCCTACAATGAGCAGTTCTTC. Translation: CASSLVAGHSYNEQFF. This rearrangement joins TRBV5-1 to TRBJ2-1; tentatively, D is TRBD2 (6 bases). CDR1 and CDR2 (germline): SGHRS, YFSETQ. This CDR3 spans 16 amino acids. The V end lost 0 bases, the J end lost 0 bases, and 10 bases lay between the germline ends.

The chain has TRBV6-2 or TRBV6-3 and TRBJ1-1; D gene ambiguous. CDR1 and CDR2 (germline): MNHEY, SVGEGT. V was shortened by 0 bases and J by 1 base, with 6 bases between the two germline ends. There are 14 residues in the CDR3. CDR3 region: CASSYSTPNTEAFF. CDR3 sequence (DNA): TGTGCCAGCAGTTACTCGACTCCGAACACTGAAGCTTTCTTT.

This chain joins TRBV12-3 or TRBV12-4 and TRBJ2-3, with D unclear. This CDR3 spans 12 amino acids. The V end lost 6 bases, the J end lost 4 bases, and 8 bases lay between the germline ends. In DNA form, the CDR3 reads TGTGCCAGCAGCCAGGCTGCAGATACGCAGTATTTT. Residues: CASSQAADTQYF.

With respect to this clone: Other nucleotide sequences from this sample produce the same CDR3. The chain joins TRBV10-3 to TRBJ1-5; 9 nucleotides align to TRBD1. This CDR3 has 14 amino acids. The V and J ends lost 4 bases and 4 bases, in that order; junction bases with no gene match: 2. Germline CDR1 reads ENHRY; CDR2 reads SYGVKD. The CDR3 reads CAISGGQGNQPQHF. The CDR3 nucleotides read TGTGCCATCAGTGGGGGACAGGGAAATCAGCCCCAGCATTTT.

V and J are TRBV19 and TRBJ2-1; D uncertain. The V gene's germline CDR1 is LNHDA and CDR2 SQIVND (reference sequence). Trimming took 6 bases from V and 7 from J, leaving 19 bases between them. The CDR3 length is 15 residues. CDR3: CASRQSAVGGNEQFF. The CDR3 nucleotides read TGTGCCAGTAGGCAATCCGCGGTGGGTGGGAATGAGCAGTTCTTC.

V gene TRBV28 combines with J gene TRBJ2-2; TRBD1 matches at 7 bases. This CDR3 contains 12 residues. CDR1 and CDR2 from the germline V gene are MDHEN and SYDVKM. Germline trimming cut 8 bases from V and 6 bases from J; bases unmatched to any gene: 3. In nucleotides, the CDR3 is TGTGCCAGCCTCACAGGGGCCGGGGAGCTGTTTTTT. It yields the protein CASLTGAGELFF.

The V call is TRBV5-5, the J call TRBJ2-7; 12 bases line up with TRBD1. The CDR3 contains 14 residues. The junction had 6 bases not matched to a gene; V was cut back by 4 bases and J by 7 bases. CDR1 is SGHKS, CDR2 YYEKEE, per germline (reference sequence). The CDR3 loop reads CASSPGQGAREQYF. As DNA, the CDR3 is TGTGCCAGCAGCCCGGGACAGGGGGCTCGTGAGCAGTACTTC.

The CDR3 spells CASSLWAGAEIAFF. CDR3 in DNA: TGTGCCAGCAGTTTATGGGCAGGGGCAGAAATAGCTTTCTTT. The chain combines TRBV28 with TRBJ1-1; D is perhaps TRBD1 (6 bases). Trimming took off 0 bases at V and 10 bases at J, with 15 bases between the two ends. The germline gives CDR1 MDHEN, CDR2 SYDVKM. This CDR3 comprises 14 residues.

J is TRBJ1-6 and V is TRBV11-3; 9 bases map to TRBD1. J gave up 12 bases and V 4 bases, and 1 base lay outside the gene matches. Germline V gene sequence: CDR1 SGHNT, CDR2 YENEEA. The CDR3 length is 12 residues. CDR3 coding DNA: TGTGCCAGCAGCTCGGACAGGGGACCCCTCCACTTT. Protein product: CASSSDRGPLHF.

V is TRBV5-6 and J is TRBJ2-3, with no clear D. Trimming took 4 bases from V and 7 from J, leaving 10 bases between them. CDR1 and CDR2 (germline): SGHDT, YYEEEE. The CDR3 is 12 residues long. CDR3 protein: CASSLAYNTQYF. The CDR3 nucleotides read TGTGCCAGCAGCCTCGCATACAATACGCAGTATTTT.

The chain is built from TRBV19 and TRBJ2-7; possible D gene TRBD2, 6 bases. CDR3 length: 13 amino acids. Germline V gene data show CDR1 as LNHDA and CDR2 as SQIVND (reference sequence). V dropped 4 bases and J dropped 6 bases, with 13 bases sitting between them. CDR3 DNA: TGTGCCAGTAGTACCCGGGGGTATCTCGAGCAGTACTTC. Encoded protein: CASSTRGYLEQYF.

The chain has TRBV18 and TRBJ1-6; unclear D gene. Per germline, CDR1 KGHSH and CDR2 LQKENI. V gave up 2 bases and J gave up 9 bases, with 11 bases separating them. This CDR3 has 14 residues. As DNA, the CDR3 is TGTGCCAGCTCACCAGGAGACGTTAGTTCACCCCTCCACTTT. This gives the protein CASSPGDVSSPLHF. The full variable domain, in which reference TRBV18 and TRBJ1-6 provide the parts outside the CDR3, is NAGVMQNPRHLVRRRGQEARLRCSPMKGHSHVYWYRQLPEEGLKFMVYLQKENIIDESGMPKERFSAEFPKEGPSILRIQQVVRGDSAAYFCASSPGDVSSPLHFGNGTRLTVT.

This clone was seen a single time. The chain is built from TRBV9 and TRBJ1-1; D might be TRBD1 (5 bases). Germline CDR1 reads SGDLS; CDR2 reads YYNGEE. The V and J ends lost 0 bases and 4 bases respectively, with 7 bases between them. The CDR3 is made up of 13 amino acids. The DNA of the CDR3 is TGTGCCAGCAGCGTAGTCAGGGCCACTGAAGCTTTCTTT. Protein sequence: CASSVVRATEAFF.

The J gene is TRBJ1-1, the V gene TRBV7-9; 11 positions agree with TRBD1. The CDR3 is 14 residues long. CDR1 and CDR2 (germline): SEHNR, FQNEAQ (reference sequence). Trimming cost V 8 bases and J 4 bases; bases outside gene matches: 6. The CDR3 is CASRTGGSSTEAFF. The CDR3 nucleotides read TGTGCCAGCCGGACAGGGGGCTCGAGCACTGAAGCTTTCTTT.

The chain employs TRBV9 and TRBJ2-1, with TRBD2 identical over 10 bases. The V gene end was trimmed by 4 bases and the J gene end by 3 bases; junction bases not matched to a gene: 4. The CDR3 consists of 15 residues. Germline loops: CDR1 SGDLS, CDR2 YYNGEE. The CDR3 nucleotides read TGTGCCAGCAGCACCACTAGCGGGGTCTACAATGAGCAGTTCTTC. Translated, it gives CASSTTSGVYNEQFF.

The V call is TRBV6-5, the J call TRBJ2-5; D remains ambiguous. Germline loops: CDR1 MNHEY, CDR2 SVGAGI. The CDR3 runs to 12 residues. V was clipped by 7 bases and J by 5 bases, with 11 bases between them. In DNA, the CDR3 is TGTGCCAGCAAAGAGAGAGGCGAGACCCAGTACTTC. Amino acid sequence: CASKERGETQYF.

The chain recombines TRBV15 with TRBJ1-5; 8 nucleotides align to TRBD1. This CDR3 spans 20 amino acids. The V and J ends lost 5 bases and 6 bases, in that order; junction bases with no gene match: 24. The germline gives CDR1 LNHNV, CDR2 YYDKDF (reference sequence). The CDR3 DNA reads as TGTGCCACCAGCTTGGGCGCCCACGGGGGCTCAGGGGGCGGGGGTCAGCCCCAGCATTTT. It encodes CATSLGAHGGSGGGGQPQHF.

The CDR3 is CATSRRSGINGYTF. The CDR3 nucleotides are TGTGCCACCAGCCGCCGGTCGGGGATCAATGGCTACACCTTC. The chain is built from TRBV15 and TRBJ1-2; D remains unclear. Germline CDR1 and CDR2: LNHNV and YYDKDF (reference sequence). The V end was cut by 5 bases, the J end by 6 bases, with 16 bases between. CDR3 size: 14 residues.

The chain is built from TRBV4-3 and TRBJ2-3; D unclear. The V end lost 4 bases, the J end lost 4 bases, and 12 bases lay between the germline ends. The germline V gene has CDR1 LGHNA and CDR2 YSLEER. The CDR3 is 14 amino acids. CDR3 loop: CASSLSRSSDTQYF. As DNA, the CDR3 is TGCGCCAGCAGCCTTTCGAGGAGTTCAGATACGCAGTATTTT.

This clone has a handful of counts. Other DNA variants within this sample encode the same CDR3. This chain uses TRBV9 with TRBJ2-5, with D maybe TRBD1 (6 bases). CDR3 length: 14 residues. Germline assignment: CDR1 SGDLS and CDR2 YYNGEE. Deletions cut 0 bases from V and 2 bases from J, with 8 bases between. The CDR3 DNA is TGTGCCAGCAGCGTAGGGGGGCTTCAAGAGACCCAGTACTTC. Its translation is CASSVGGLQETQYF.

This sequence joins TRBV7-9 and TRBJ2-1, with 11 nucleotides matching TRBD1. CDR3 length: 12 amino acids. Looked up from germline, CDR1 is SEHNR and CDR2 is FQNEAQ (reference sequence). The trim removed 5 bases at V and 12 bases at J, leaving 3 bases unmatched. The CDR3 DNA sequence: TGTGCCAGCAGCCCGGGGACAGGGGGGCAGTTCTTC. Protein sequence: CASSPGTGGQFF. Full variable domain (rest looked up from reference TRBV7-9 and TRBJ2-1): DTGVSQNPRHKITKRGQNVTFRCDPISEHNRLYWYRQTLGQGPEFLTYFQNEAQLEKSRLLSDRFSAERPKGSFSTLEIQRTEQGDSAMYLCASSPGTGGQFFGPGTRLTVL.

V and J are TRBV24-1 and TRBJ1-4; unclear D gene. V was clipped by 11 bases and J by 3 bases, with 15 bases between them. This CDR3 has 14 residues. Germline values: CDR1 KGHDR, CDR2 SFDVKD. CDR3 sequence (DNA): TGTGCCATTAAGCCCGGGGTTTCTAATGAAAAACTGTTTTTT. This translates into CAIKPGVSNEKLFF.

The chain has TRBV28 and TRBJ2-6, with a weak D call TRBD2 (5 bases). CDR1 is MDHEN, CDR2 SYDVKM, per germline. With 8 bases removed from V and 3 bases from J, the gap between germline ends came to 17 bases. This CDR3 has 16 residues. The CDR3, as DNA: TGTGCCAGCTCCCCGAGCGGAACAGTTGGGGCCAACGTCCTGACTTTC. Protein: CASSPSGTVGANVLTF.

This clone was seen just once. This specimen includes other DNA sequences encoding the same CDR3. CDR3 in DNA: TGTGCCAGCAGTTTACGGGGCTACGAGCAGTACTTC. This codes for CASSLRGYEQYF. J is TRBJ2-7 and V is TRBV28, with D possibly TRBD2 on 5 matching bases. CDR3 length equals 12 residues. With 2 bases removed from V and 3 bases from J, the gap between germline ends came to 5 bases. Germline V gene data show CDR1 as MDHEN and CDR2 as SYDVKM.

The chain couples TRBV4-2 to TRBJ2-1; a possible D gene is TRBD1 (5 bases). V was cut by 2 bases and J by 8 bases, with 13 bases left in between. CDR3 length equals 14 residues. In germline, CDR1 is LGHNA, CDR2 YNFKEQ. This CDR3 reads CASSQPLVGDEQFF. In DNA form, the CDR3 reads TGTGCCAGCAGCCAACCTCTGGTAGGGGATGAGCAGTTCTTC.

The CDR3 nucleotides read TGTGCCAGCAGCCTTGACAGACAATACGAGCAGTACTTC. Encoded protein: CASSLDRQYEQYF. This chain connects TRBV5-8 to TRBJ2-7; a possible D gene is TRBD1 (5 bases). The CDR3 spans 13 residues. Germline V CDR1 and CDR2: SGHTS, YDEGEE. Trimming cost V 4 bases and J 4 bases, with 12 bases left between them. Drawing the rest from reference TRBV5-8 and TRBJ2-7, the complete variable domain is EAGVTQSPTHLIKTRGQQATLRCSPISGHTSVYWYQQALGLGLQFLLWYDEGEERNRGNFPPRFSGRQFPNYSSELNVNALELEDSALYLCASSLDRQYEQYFGPGTRLTVT.

A single count supports this clone. The chain uses TRBV7-3 and TRBJ1-1, with 8 bases lining up with TRBD1. Germline CDR1 reads SGHTA; CDR2 reads FQGTGA. J gave up 4 bases and V 4 bases, and 5 bases lay outside the gene matches. The CDR3 extends over 14 amino acids. This CDR3 reads CASSSNRGVTEAFF. The CDR3 DNA follows: TGTGCCAGCAGCTCGAACAGGGGGGTCACTGAAGCTTTCTTT. Filled out from reference TRBV7-3 and TRBJ1-1, the complete variable domain reads GAGVSQTPSNKVTEKGKYVELRCDPISGHTALYWYRQSLGQGPEFLIYFQGTGAADDSGLPNDRFFAVRPEGSVSTLKIQRTERGDSAVYLCASSSNRGVTEAFFGQGTRLTVV.

The chain combines TRBV28 with TRBJ1-2, with D hard to call. CDR1 is MDHEN and CDR2 is SYDVKM in the germline V gene. Trimming pared 1 base from V and 4 bases from J, leaving 16 bases between. The CDR3 has 16 amino acids. CDR3 sequence: CASSLSYSTDIYGYTF. The CDR3 coding sequence is TGTGCCAGCAGTTTATCCTACAGTACAGACATCTATGGCTACACCTTC.

V and J are TRBV3-1 (or the pseudogene TRBV3-2) and TRBJ2-5; TRBD1 aligns across 7 bases. CDR1 LGHDT and CDR2 YNNKEL come from the germline V gene (reference sequence). There are 14 residues in the CDR3. The J segment lost 5 bases and the V segment lost 5 bases, leaving 8 bases of the junction unmatched. CDR3 in DNA: TGTGCCAGCAGCGCACGACAGGGAGTGGAGACCCAGTACTTC. Protein product: CASSARQGVETQYF.

This clone was seen a few times. The chain has TRBV4-1 and TRBJ1-5; perhaps TRBD1 as D (5 bases). V gave up 4 bases and J gave up 2 bases, with 12 bases separating them. There are 15 residues in the CDR3. CDR1 MGHRA and CDR2 YSYEKL come from the germline V gene. CDR3 in amino acids: CASSPWGRGNQPQHF. CDR3 coding DNA: TGCGCCAGCAGCCCCTGGGGCAGGGGCAATCAGCCCCAGCATTTT.